The 22 T cell receptor beta chains below were found in one sample sequenced in a study of OX40 agonist ivuxolimab in advanced cancers. Clones were read by immunoSEQ multiplex PCR, and TCRdb kept only the in-frame ones, dropping some. Among 75,000 to 95,000 clones listed, roughly 90% were seen once. The sequencing used CD4+ or CD8+ T cells sorted from blood, collected in a trial of the OX40 agonist ivuxolimab. Every receptor here comes from an adult with an advanced solid tumor such as melanoma, head and neck, liver or kidney cancer.

The V call is TRBV11-2, the J call TRBJ2-1; the D is unclear. The CDR3 has 12 residues. Germline V gene lookup returns CDR1 SGHAT and CDR2 FQNNGV. Trimming cost V 1 base and J 9 bases, with 7 bases left between them. The CDR3 DNA reads as TGTGCCAGCAGCTTAGGGTCTGGTGAGCAGTTCTTC. It codes for CASSLGSGEQFF.

This clone was counted only a few times. The rearrangement uses TRBV5-5 and TRBJ1-5; D is possibly TRBD1 (6 bases). Germline V gives CDR1 SGHKS, CDR2 YYEKEE (reference sequence). V was trimmed by 4 bases and J by 1 base, leaving 15 bases between them. The CDR3 sequence is 16 residues long. The CDR3 reads CASSRTGSPSNQPQHF. As DNA, the CDR3 is TGTGCCAGCAGCCGAACAGGGTCTCCCAGCAATCAGCCCCAGCATTTT.

The V and J genes are TRBV5-1 and TRBJ1-4, with D unclear. The CDR3 is made up of 15 amino acids. Trimming cost V 0 bases and J 8 bases, with 14 bases left between them. Germline V gene lookup returns CDR1 SGHRS and CDR2 YFSETQ. The DNA for the CDR3 is TGCGCCAGCAGCTTGGGTGGCAGTCTCGACGAAAAACTGTTTTTT. This sequence encodes CASSLGGSLDEKLFF.

This sequence joins TRBV28 and TRBJ2-1; TRBD1 matches 7 bases. V lost 2 bases and J lost 0; bases outside the gene matches: 4. The CDR3 runs 16 residues. The germline CDR1 and CDR2 sequences are MDHEN and SYDVKM. The CDR3: CASSLRGPNSYNEQFF. The CDR3 nucleotides read TGTGCCAGCAGTTTAAGGGGGCCCAACTCCTACAATGAGCAGTTCTTC.

The V call is TRBV7-6, the J call TRBJ2-5, with TRBD1 as a possible D gene (5 bases). This CDR3 has 12 residues. Germline loops: CDR1 SGHVS, CDR2 FNYEAQ. V was shortened by 1 base and J by 9 bases, with 9 bases between the two germline ends. This CDR3 reads CASSLVLGPQYF. CDR3 DNA sequence: TGTGCCAGCAGCTTAGTCTTGGGGCCCCAGTACTTC. Using reference TRBV7-6 and TRBJ2-5 for the parts outside the CDR3, the full variable domain is GAGVSQSPRYKVTKRGQDVALRCDPISGHVSLYWYRQALGQGPEFLTYFNYEAQQDKSGLPNDRFSAERPEGSISTLTIQRTEQRDSAMYRCASSLVLGPQYFGPGTRLLVL.

The sample holds one count of this clone. The V gene is TRBV5-1, the J gene TRBJ2-3; 12 bases fit TRBD2. The CDR3 runs 18 residues. After removal of 0 bases from V and 0 bases from J, the junction contained 5 bases not matched to a gene. The V gene's germline CDR1 is SGHRS and CDR2 YFSETQ. The DNA of the CDR3 is TGCGCCAGCAGCTTGGGACTAGCGGGAGCGACTAGCACAGATACGCAGTATTTT. Its translation is CASSLGLAGATSTDTQYF.

V is TRBV7-2 and J is TRBJ2-5; D gene ambiguous. The germline gives CDR1 SGHTA, CDR2 FQGNSA. The V gene lost 2 bases and the J gene lost 4 bases, with 8 bases spanning the gap. The CDR3 runs to 13 residues. This CDR3 reads CASSLMAPETQYF. Here the CDR3 DNA reads TGTGCCAGCAGCTTAATGGCCCCAGAGACCCAGTACTTC.

The chain links TRBV18 to TRBJ2-1; D not resolved. Per germline, CDR1 KGHSH and CDR2 LQKENI. Deletions cut 5 bases from V and 5 bases from J, with 10 bases between. The CDR3 is 13 residues long. The CDR3 region is CASSANSNNEQFF. The CDR3 nucleotides are TGTGCCAGCTCAGCCAATTCTAACAATGAGCAGTTCTTC. Full variable domain (remainder filled in from reference TRBV18 and TRBJ2-1): NAGVMQNPRHLVRRRGQEARLRCSPMKGHSHVYWYRQLPEEGLKFMVYLQKENIIDESGMPKERFSAEFPKEGPSILRIQQVVRGDSAAYFCASSANSNNEQFFGPGTRLTVL.

The chain has TRBV7-8 and TRBJ2-7; 9 bases agree with TRBD2. V was pared by 1 base and J by 3 bases, with 4 bases of the junction left unmatched. This CDR3 comprises 15 residues. Germline CDR1 and CDR2: SGHVS and FQNEAQ. CDR3 in amino acids: CASSLETSGIYEQYF. The CDR3 DNA reads TGTGCCAGCAGCTTAGAGACTAGCGGAATCTACGAGCAGTACTTC.

This chain joins TRBV18 and TRBJ2-7; 9 bases align to TRBD1. The CDR3 is 15 residues long. Germline loops: CDR1 KGHSH, CDR2 LQKENI. The V gene end was trimmed by 3 bases and the J gene end by 6 bases; junction bases not matched to a gene: 9. The CDR3 DNA follows: TGTGCCAGCTCACCTCCGGCGGGGACAGGGCTCGAGCAGTACTTC. This encodes CASSPPAGTGLEQYF.

The chain joins TRBV9 to TRBJ2-3, with 7 bases lining up with TRBD1. The CDR3 runs to 14 residues. Germline loops: CDR1 SGDLS, CDR2 YYNGEE. Trimming took 6 bases from V and 2 from J; bases not matched to a gene: 6. The CDR3 nucleotides are TGTGCCAGCACTCGGGACAGTCACACAGATACGCAGTATTTT. It yields the protein CASTRDSHTDTQYF.

The rearrangement links TRBV7-2 to TRBJ2-7; possible D gene TRBD2, 6 bases. CDR1 is SGHTA and CDR2 is FQGNSA in the germline V gene. The CDR3 extends over 16 amino acids. V was pared by 1 base and J by 5 bases, with 18 bases between. The CDR3 DNA sequence: TGTGCCAGCAGCTTAGGCCTTGGGACTGGCCAAAACGAGCAGTACTTC. Amino acids: CASSLGLGTGQNEQYF.

The rearrangement uses TRBV28 and TRBJ1-5, with 9 bases identical to TRBD1. The junction had 9 bases not matched to a gene; V was cut back by 6 bases and J by 9 bases. From germline, CDR1 is MDHEN and CDR2 SYDVKM. This CDR3 has 14 residues. For the CDR3, the DNA is TGTGCCAGCAGAACCGGGACAGGGCATCTGCCCCAGCATTTT. It encodes CASRTGTGHLPQHF.

The chain carries TRBV5-1 and TRBJ2-3; D not certain. Germline V gives CDR1 SGHRS, CDR2 YFSETQ. This CDR3 comprises 14 residues. Trimming removed 2 bases at V and 1 base at J, with 8 bases between. The CDR3 coding sequence is TGCGCCAGCAGCTTAATTGGGGGCACAGATACGCAGTATTTT. Residues: CASSLIGGTDTQYF.

The V call is TRBV6-5, the J call TRBJ2-6; no clear D. This CDR3 spans 13 amino acids. Germline loops: CDR1 MNHEY, CDR2 SVGAGI. The germline V and J ends were trimmed by 2 bases and 4 bases, with 3 bases remaining between them. CDR3 sequence: CASSYRGANVLTF. CDR3 DNA sequence: TGTGCCAGCAGTTACCGGGGGGCCAACGTCCTGACTTTC.

The chain combines TRBV6-1 with TRBJ2-5, with 9 bases lining up with TRBD1. The CDR3 length is 14 residues. Looked up from germline, CDR1 is MNHNS and CDR2 is SASEGT. With 6 bases clipped from V and 7 bases from J, the junction kept 9 bases outside the gene matches. The CDR3 loop is CASRAGTGTGTQYF. The CDR3 bases are TGTGCCAGCAGGGCCGGGACAGGGACGGGGACCCAGTACTTC.

The chain carries TRBV30 and TRBJ2-1; tentative D call: TRBD1 (6 bases). The V gene lost 1 base and the J gene lost 8 bases, with 15 bases spanning the gap. CDR3 length: 14 residues. Germline CDR1 GTSNPN, CDR2 SVGIG (reference sequence). CDR3 in amino acids: CAWSAMTGLHEQFF. In DNA form, the CDR3 reads TGTGCCTGGAGTGCGATGACAGGTCTGCATGAGCAGTTCTTC.

This chain uses TRBV28 with TRBJ1-3; D is uncertain. The V end was cut by 6 bases, the J end by 0 bases, with 15 bases between. The CDR3 runs to 16 residues. In germline, CDR1 is MDHEN, CDR2 SYDVKM. The CDR3 DNA is TGTGCCAGCAGCCTTTTCGGAGGAAGCTCTGGAAACACCATATATTTT. It is translated as CASSLFGGSSGNTIYF.

This chain connects TRBV5-4 to TRBJ2-1; 9 bases line up with TRBD2. Trimming took 2 bases from V and 3 from J; bases not matched to a gene: 3. In germline, CDR1 is SGHNT, CDR2 YYREEE (reference sequence). The CDR3 extends over 15 amino acids. The CDR3 nucleotides are TGTGCCAGCAGCTTTCCTAGCGGGGTCTACAATGAGCAGTTCTTC. Amino acids: CASSFPSGVYNEQFF.

DNA for the CDR3: TGCGCCAGCAGCCAAGGCTCGGGGAGAGGGGCAGATGGCTACACCTTC. It yields the protein CASSQGSGRGADGYTF. This sequence joins TRBV4-3 and TRBJ1-2; D possibly corresponds to TRBD1 (5 bases). The CDR3 extends over 16 amino acids. Germline CDR1 LGHNA, CDR2 YSLEER. The germline V and J ends were trimmed by 1 base and 6 bases, with 18 bases remaining between them.

The chain carries TRBV6-5 and TRBJ2-3; 11 bases agree with TRBD2. Germline CDR1 is MNHEY and CDR2 is SVGAGI. This CDR3 has 15 residues. With V trimmed by 7 bases and J by 0 bases, 3 bases remained unmatched. This CDR3 reads CASTRTSGSTDTQYF. The CDR3 nucleotides are TGTGCCAGCACCCGGACTAGCGGGAGCACAGATACGCAGTATTTT.

The rearrangement uses TRBV6-5 and TRBJ1-5; D uncertain. The germline CDR1 and CDR2 sequences are MNHEY and SVGAGI. CDR3 length: 13 amino acids. The V end was cut by 2 bases, the J end by 4 bases, with 6 bases between. CDR3: CASSYGGNQPQHF. As DNA, the CDR3 is TGTGCCAGCAGTTACGGCGGTAATCAGCCCCAGCATTTT.